Each of the 32 T cell receptor beta chains below was sequenced from the same sample in a study of cytomegalovirus exposure and HLA in healthy donors. TCRdb's copy holds only in-frame clones and misses some; the assay was immunoSEQ multiplex PCR. In the table there are about 110,000 clones, under 97% of which are singletons. Sequenced material: PBMCs. The source is a woman aged 18 to 35 in good health and CMV-seronegative.

The chain joins TRBV7-2 to TRBJ1-5; 7 nucleotides match TRBD1. Trimming cost V 5 bases and J 9 bases; bases outside gene matches: 10. CDR1 SGHTA and CDR2 FQGNSA come from the germline V gene. CDR3 length: 14 amino acids. The CDR3 reads CASSNRENRGPQHF. The CDR3 coding sequence is TGTGCCAGCAGCAACCGGGAGAACAGGGGGCCCCAGCATTTT.

The chain has TRBV28 and TRBJ2-1, with D perhaps matching TRBD1 (5 bases). The CDR3 sequence is 13 residues long. Germline lookup yields CDR1 MDHEN and CDR2 SYDVKM. V lost 10 bases, J lost 4 bases, and 14 bases lay in between. The CDR3 is CATLLQGYNEQFF. The CDR3 nucleotides read TGTGCCACTCTTCTTCAGGGATACAATGAGCAGTTCTTC.

V gene TRBV18 combines with J gene TRBJ1-1, with 8 bases identical to TRBD1. This CDR3 spans 13 amino acids. Per germline, CDR1 KGHSH and CDR2 LQKENI. V lost 8 bases and J lost 4; bases outside the gene matches: 6. The CDR3 is CASTEDRATEAFF. The CDR3 coding sequence is TGTGCCAGCACCGAGGACAGGGCCACTGAAGCTTTCTTT. Supplemented by reference TRBV18 and TRBJ1-1, the full variable domain reads NAGVMQNPRHLVRRRGQEARLRCSPMKGHSHVYWYRQLPEEGLKFMVYLQKENIIDESGMPKERFSAEFPKEGPSILRIQQVVRGDSAAYFCASTEDRATEAFFGQGTRLTVV.

CDR3 sequence reads: CASSVDQGYEQYF. For the CDR3, the DNA is TGTGCCAGCAGCGTAGACCAGGGTTACGAGCAGTACTTC. The genes are TRBV9 and TRBJ2-7, with D perhaps TRBD1 (5 bases). Trimming cost V 0 bases and J 4 bases, with 8 bases left between them. CDR3 length: 13 amino acids. Germline CDR1 SGDLS, CDR2 YYNGEE.

The chain is built from TRBV19 and TRBJ1-2; 8 nucleotides align to TRBD1. V lost 4 bases to trimming and J lost 4 bases; unmatched junction nucleotides: 11. The CDR3 covers 16 residues. CDR1 LNHDA and CDR2 SQIVND come from the germline V gene (reference sequence). The CDR3 DNA follows: TGTGCCAGTAGTACACTTGGACAGGGCCGCAGCTATGGCTACACCTTC. This codes for CASSTLGQGRSYGYTF.

The V call is TRBV6-1, the J call TRBJ2-3, with D uncertain. This CDR3 contains 12 residues. Trimming removed 2 bases at V and 4 bases at J, with 4 bases between. Germline V CDR1 and CDR2: MNHNS, SASEGT. CDR3 coding DNA: TGTGCCAGCAGTGAAAGCTCAGATACGCAGTATTTT. Amino acid sequence: CASSESSDTQYF.

The rearrangement joins TRBV7-6 to TRBJ1-5; 7 nucleotides match TRBD1. CDR1 and CDR2 (germline): SGHVS, FNYEAQ. This CDR3 contains 17 residues. V lost 5 bases to trimming and J lost 0 bases; unmatched junction nucleotides: 10. Here the CDR3 reads CASSRPGTADSNQPQHF. In DNA, the CDR3 is TGTGCCAGCAGCCGTCCCGGGACAGCAGATAGCAATCAGCCCCAGCATTTT.

The rearrangement uses TRBV28 and TRBJ2-2; D is perhaps TRBD1 (5 bases). There are 14 residues in the CDR3. Between the trimmed V and J ends, which lost 4 bases and 0 bases, there was a span of 6 bases. CDR1 is MDHEN and CDR2 is SYDVKM in the germline V gene. CDR3 protein: CASSSGTNTGELFF. In DNA, the CDR3 is TGTGCCAGCAGTTCAGGGACGAACACCGGGGAGCTGTTTTTT.

V and J are TRBV4-2 and TRBJ2-3, with D possibly matching TRBD2 (5 bases). The length of the CDR3 is 15 residues. The germline CDR1 and CDR2 sequences are LGHNA and YNFKEQ. V lost 0 bases and J 2 bases, leaving 9 bases between the germline ends. This chain's CDR3 is CASSQELVFTDTQYF. DNA for the CDR3: TGTGCCAGCAGCCAAGAACTAGTGTTCACAGATACGCAGTATTTT.

The chain uses TRBV18 and TRBJ1-1; a possible D gene is TRBD1 (6 bases). V lost 1 base and J 8 bases, leaving 11 bases between the germline ends. This CDR3 has 13 amino acids. Germline loops: CDR1 KGHSH, CDR2 LQKENI. CDR3 DNA sequence: TGTGCCAGCTCACCACAAGGACAGAAAGAAGCTTTCTTT. Protein product: CASSPQGQKEAFF.

The CDR3 reads CASSPGQHYGYTF. The CDR3 DNA follows: TGTGCCAGCTCACCGGGACAACATTATGGCTACACCTTC. V usage is TRBV18 and J usage is TRBJ1-2; D possibly corresponds to TRBD1 (6 bases). The CDR3 has 13 amino acids. Trimming stripped 3 bases from V and 5 bases from J, with 10 bases between. Germline V gene sequence: CDR1 KGHSH, CDR2 LQKENI.

The V gene is TRBV28, the J gene TRBJ1-1; TRBD1 matches 8 bases. V gave up 5 bases and J gave up 4 bases; unmatched junction bases: 3. Germline CDR1 reads MDHEN; CDR2 reads SYDVKM. This CDR3 is built from 13 residues. CDR3 DNA: TGTGCCAGCAGTGTACAGGGGGGCACTGAAGCTTTCTTT. Encoded protein: CASSVQGGTEAFF.

The chain uses TRBV27 and TRBJ2-1; 15 nucleotides agree with TRBD2. CDR1 and CDR2 from the germline V gene are MNHEY and SMNVEV (reference sequence). With 5 bases clipped from V and 5 bases from J, the junction kept 10 bases outside the gene matches. CDR3 length equals 18 residues. As DNA, the CDR3 is TGTGCCAGCAGTGAGGGACTAGCGGGGGGACTCCCAGACAATGAGCAGTTCTTC. It codes for CASSEGLAGGLPDNEQFF.

The chain is built from TRBV7-9 and TRBJ1-1, with D hard to call. Looked up from germline, CDR1 is SEHNR and CDR2 is FQNEAQ (reference sequence). The CDR3 is 13 amino acids. The V and J ends lost 6 bases and 1 base respectively, with 9 bases between them. The CDR3 bases are TGTGCCAGCAGTTCGACTGAGAACACTGAAGCTTTCTTT. It encodes CASSSTENTEAFF.

This chain uses TRBV30 with TRBJ2-2; perhaps TRBD1 as D (6 bases). From germline, CDR1 is GTSNPN and CDR2 SVGIG (reference sequence). The CDR3 is 18 residues long. Trimming cost V 5 bases and J 2 bases, with 24 bases left between them. CDR3 nucleotides: TGTGCCTGGTCTTTCGGCTGGGGGACAACTATCAACACCGGGGAGCTGTTTTTT. Translation gives CAWSFGWGTTINTGELFF. The variable domain in full, with the rest retrieved from reference TRBV30 and TRBJ2-2, is SQTIHQWPATLVQPVGSPLSLECTVEGTSNPNLYWYRQAAGRGLQLLFYSVGIGQISSEVPQNLSASRPQDRQFILSSKKLLLSDSGFYLCAWSFGWGTTINTGELFFGEGSRLTVL.

V and J are TRBV14 and TRBJ1-1, with D uncertain. CDR3 size: 13 residues. V dropped 5 bases and J dropped 0 bases, with 7 bases sitting between them. CDR1 is SGHDN and CDR2 is FVKESK in the germline V gene. Here the CDR3 DNA reads TGTGCCAGCAGCAGAGACATGAACACTGAAGCTTTCTTT. Translation gives CASSRDMNTEAFF.

The chain joins TRBV7-9 to TRBJ1-1; D is unresolved. The CDR3 length is 16 residues. The V and J ends lost 2 bases and 2 bases respectively, with 15 bases between them. Germline CDR1 is SEHNR and CDR2 is FQNEAQ (reference sequence). The CDR3 protein is CASSLRRRARNTEAFF. The CDR3 DNA sequence: TGTGCCAGCAGCTTACGACGGAGAGCTCGAAACACTGAAGCTTTCTTT.

The chain employs TRBV18 and TRBJ2-7, with a possible D match to TRBD2 (7 bases). Germline values: CDR1 KGHSH, CDR2 LQKENI. V lost 3 bases and J lost 0, with 18 bases in between. This CDR3 has 17 amino acids. The DNA for the CDR3 is TGTGCCAGCTCACCCCGGGGAGGGGGGGCCAGCTCCTACGAGCAGTACTTC. Its translation is CASSPRGGGASSYEQYF.

J is TRBJ2-7 and V is TRBV6-5, with a weak D call TRBD1 (6 bases). V was shortened by 6 bases and J by 0 bases, with 12 bases between the two germline ends. The germline gives CDR1 MNHEY, CDR2 SVGAGI. The CDR3 totals 14 residues. CDR3 coding DNA: TGTGCCAGCAGCAAGACAGGTAGCTCCTACGAGCAGTACTTC. This sequence encodes CASSKTGSSYEQYF.

The rearrangement joins TRBV19 to TRBJ1-2; D is undetermined. Germline-derived CDR1 and CDR2 are LNHDA and SQIVND (reference sequence). CDR3 length: 14 residues. Trimming took 7 bases from V and 2 from J, leaving 14 bases between them. The CDR3 DNA reads TGTGCCAGTACTTTGGCAAACACCAACTATGGCTACACCTTC. Protein: CASTLANTNYGYTF.

In this sample, this clone turned up once. This chain uses TRBV5-1 with TRBJ1-4; TRBD1 is a possible D gene (5 bases). Trimming cost V 6 bases and J 2 bases, with 14 bases left between them. Germline CDR1 is SGHRS and CDR2 is YFSETQ. This CDR3 has 15 residues. CDR3 nucleotide sequence: TGCGCCAGCACCCCGGGGAGGGGCACTAATGAAAAACTGTTTTTT. Its protein is CASTPGRGTNEKLFF.

This clone was picked up one time. The chain is built from TRBV2 and TRBJ2-7; the match to TRBD1 covers 10 bases. The CDR3 totals 14 residues. The V gene end was trimmed by 3 bases and the J gene end by 3 bases; junction bases not matched to a gene: 2. Germline-derived CDR1 and CDR2 are SNHLY and FYNNEI. Here the CDR3 DNA reads TGTGCCAGCAGTGACCGGGACAGGGGCTACGAGCAGTACTTC. Its protein is CASSDRDRGYEQYF.

The chain employs TRBV7-9 and TRBJ2-4; tentative D call: TRBD1 (6 bases). The CDR3 contains 16 residues. Germline V gives CDR1 SEHNR, CDR2 FQNEAQ (reference sequence). The germline V and J ends were trimmed by 0 bases and 2 bases, with 11 bases remaining between them. Here the CDR3 reads CASSLAEGVTKNIQYF. In nucleotides, the CDR3 is TGTGCCAGCAGCTTAGCTGAGGGGGTGACCAAAAACATTCAGTACTTC.

The genes are TRBV5-6 and TRBJ2-7, with D perhaps matching TRBD2 (7 bases). Deletions cut 4 bases from V and 3 bases from J, with 23 bases between. Germline CDR1 SGHDT, CDR2 YYEEEE. This CDR3 has 17 amino acids. Here the CDR3 DNA reads TGTGCCAGCAGCCTCCGGGCCGGGGGGCAGGGGCGCTACGAGCAGTACTTC. Its translation: CASSLRAGGQGRYEQYF.

V gene TRBV18 combines with J gene TRBJ2-1; TRBD1 agrees at 12 bases. The CDR3 is 16 residues long. The J segment lost 9 bases and the V segment lost 2 bases, leaving 8 bases of the junction unmatched. Germline CDR1 reads KGHSH; CDR2 reads LQKENI. CDR3 coding DNA: TGTGCCAGCTCACCAACAACCGGGACAGGGGGCAGTGAGCAGTTCTTC. It specifies CASSPTTGTGGSEQFF.

This chain links TRBV7-3 with TRBJ1-1, with 9 bases aligning to TRBD1. J was trimmed by 4 bases and V by 6 bases; bases with no gene match: 9. The CDR3 spans 15 residues. Germline assignment: CDR1 SGHTA and CDR2 FQGTGA. This CDR3 reads CASSPQGARVTEAFF. CDR3 coding DNA: TGTGCCAGCAGTCCACAGGGGGCGCGGGTCACTGAAGCTTTCTTT.

The chain uses TRBV5-4 and TRBJ2-3; D might be TRBD2 (5 bases). Germline CDR1 is SGHNT and CDR2 is YYREEE (reference sequence). The CDR3 is made up of 14 amino acids. V was clipped by 7 bases and J by 5 bases, with 17 bases between them. The CDR3 region has the DNA TGTGCCAGCGCTGGCGGAGGCGGCAGAGATACGCAGTATTTT. Protein: CASAGGGGRDTQYF.

This chain links TRBV6-6 with TRBJ1-4; D might be TRBD1 (5 bases). The CDR3 totals 16 residues. The germline V gene has CDR1 MNHNY and CDR2 SVGAGI (reference sequence). Trimming left V 4 bases short and J 4 bases short, with 16 bases between. CDR3 in amino acids: CASSWVPEGHNEKLFF. CDR3 DNA sequence: TGTGCCAGCAGTTGGGTTCCGGAGGGGCATAATGAAAAACTGTTTTTT.

V is TRBV18 and J is TRBJ1-2; 9 positions match TRBD1. Trimming removed 4 bases from V and 3 bases from J; junction bases left unmatched: 6. CDR3 size: 15 residues. Germline CDR1 reads KGHSH; CDR2 reads LQKENI. As DNA, the CDR3 is TGTGCCAGCTCACTGGAGCGGGACAGGGACTATGGCTACACCTTC. The encoded protein is CASSLERDRDYGYTF.

This clone was seen just once. The gene calls are TRBV2 and TRBJ1-5; TRBD1 aligns across 10 bases. There are 13 residues in the CDR3. Germline assignment: CDR1 SNHLY and CDR2 FYNNEI. Unmatched junction bases numbered 4, after V lost 6 bases and J lost 8 bases. The CDR3 DNA reads TGTGCCAGCAGGTGGACAGGGGGAGAGCCCCAGCATTTT. This gives the protein CASRWTGGEPQHF.

The rearrangement joins TRBV7-9 to TRBJ1-2, with D unresolved. Germline V gene data show CDR1 as SEHNR and CDR2 as FQNEAQ (reference sequence). The germline V and J ends were trimmed by 2 bases and 5 bases, with 6 bases remaining between them. The CDR3 has 12 amino acids. CDR3 bases: TGTGCCAGCAGCTTAAGAGTATATGGCTACACCTTC. Protein sequence: CASSLRVYGYTF.

The rearrangement uses TRBV18 and TRBJ2-1, with D possibly matching TRBD2 (6 bases). V lost 5 bases and J 6 bases, leaving 11 bases between the germline ends. Germline V gene sequence: CDR1 KGHSH, CDR2 LQKENI. This CDR3 has 13 residues. The CDR3 DNA sequence: TGTGCCAGCTCAAGCAAAGCGGGCAATGAGCAGTTCTTC. Its translation is CASSSKAGNEQFF.